Described below is a single TCR beta chain sequence and its context. This clonotype was counted between two and nine times. The antigen it binds to is not known. No quality values exist for individual bases; no much larger clone is one base distant. Sequencing instrument: Illumina HiSeq 2500. Quantitative 5'-RACE with molecular barcodes was used to prepare TCR beta libraries. The study's processing was this. A new computational method based on a probabilistic model of VDJ rearrangement was used to identify disease-linked TCR variants. TCRdb reworked the public reads: Q25 trimming with fastp, MiXCR clone assembly, productive beta chains retained. One record per CDR3 amino acid sequence lists the most common genes and DNA. It is TCRdb's table, rather than the study itself, that gives the V and J calls and clone size. For this sample the table gives under 170,000 distinct CDR3 sequences, of which approximately 44% were detected only once. The biggest ten clones account for around 15% of the sample.

The junction shows trimming of 0 bases on V and 6 bases on J, plus 17 bases between the germline ends. There are 16 amino acids in the CDR3, from cysteine to phenylalanine inclusive. Only the CDR3 DNA is retained, 48 bases long and in frame from the first base. The germline V gene sets CDR1 to LGHNA and CDR2 to YSLEER. Synovial fluid samples were matched to blood samples from the same ankylosing spondylitis patients. The data originate from a study of CD8 T cells in ankylosing spondylitis (dated by TCRdb to about 2017). General notes on the study: The study profiled T cell receptor beta repertoires in healthy donors and ankylosing spondylitis patients to find disease-linked TCR variants. In total, the full study cohort was made up of 108 healthy donors and more than 20 ankylosing spondylitis patients. Peripheral blood was sampled, and synovial fluid was additionally collected from ankylosing spondylitis patients.

General study outcomes and caveats: A TCR beta motif of 8 or 9 highly homologous amino acid variants appeared characteristic of blood from ankylosing spondylitis patients. The disease-linked clones showed a CD8+ phenotype and occurred at relatively low frequencies in peripheral blood. Some motif variants had previously been reported in the synovial fluid and blood of reactive arthritis patients, which suggests shared mechanisms of disease initiation. The disease-linked clones were reported as significantly enriched in matched synovial fluid samples from ankylosing spondylitis patients.

Material for sequencing was synovial fluid, either unsorted or a sorted T cell fraction (not recorded which). Recombination linked TRBV4-3 to TRBJ2-5, with the identity of the D gene unclear. The TCR sequence derives from a male donor with ankylosing spondylitis. CDR3 loop: CASSQDAGPVGKTQYF. Read as DNA, the sequence is TGCGCCAGCAGCCAAGATGCTGGCCCCGTTGGAAAGACCCAGTACTTC.